This entry lists 17 T cell receptor beta chains sequenced from one sample in a study of human T cells and chemical hapten exposure. TCRdb called the RACE reads again in MiXCR, with one record for every CDR3 protein. The sample carries about 160,000 distinct CDR3 sequences, roughly 25% recorded once. The time point denotes: patch test 3, about 24 weeks after DPC sensitization. Treatment specified: therapeutic diphenylcyclopropenone sensitization with weekly scalp DPC. The sequencing used whole blood, collected in connection with sensitization to the hapten diphenylcyclopropenone (DPC). Receptors were obtained from a woman between 18 and 30 years old with alopecia areata. Some clones in this sample may be carry-over from other donors' samples.

This clonotype has more than one count but fewer than ten. The chain links TRBV2 to TRBJ2-1, with 9 bases matching TRBD1. Germline CDR1 and CDR2: SNHLY and FYNNEI. Trimming removed 7 bases from V and 7 bases from J; junction bases left unmatched: 8. This CDR3 contains 14 residues. CDR3 loop: CASKVQGARNEQFF. Here the CDR3 DNA reads TGTGCCAGCAAGGTACAGGGGGCTAGGAATGAGCAGTTCTTC.

The CDR3 DNA reads as TGTGCCAGCAGTTCGGGACTAGCGGGGATAAATGAGCAGTTCTTC. This encodes CASSSGLAGINEQFF. This chain uses TRBV6-5 with TRBJ2-1, with 13 bases lining up with TRBD2. The CDR3 has 15 amino acids. The germline V gene has CDR1 MNHEY and CDR2 SVGAGI. The J segment lost 7 bases and the V segment lost 4 bases, leaving 4 bases of the junction unmatched.

This clonotype has just a few counts. The V gene is TRBV30, the J gene TRBJ2-1, with TRBD2 matching over 7 bases. Germline V gene lookup returns CDR1 GTSNPN and CDR2 SVGIG (reference sequence). The junction had 10 bases not matched to a gene; V was cut back by 5 bases and J by 6 bases. The CDR3 has 14 amino acids. Here the CDR3 reads CAWAFWGGFNEQFF. In DNA, the CDR3 is TGTGCCTGGGCCTTTTGGGGGGGGTTCAATGAGCAGTTCTTC. The entire variable domain, with the rest obtained from reference TRBV30 and TRBJ2-1, is as follows: SQTIHQWPATLVQPVGSPLSLECTVEGTSNPNLYWYRQAAGRGLQLLFYSVGIGQISSEVPQNLSASRPQDRQFILSSKKLLLSDSGFYLCAWAFWGGFNEQFFGPGTRLTVL.

The chain links TRBV6-2 or TRBV6-3 to TRBJ2-5, with TRBD2 identical over 7 bases. This CDR3 has 13 amino acids. Germline V gene lookup returns CDR1 MNHEY and CDR2 SVGEGT. The J segment lost 5 bases and the V segment lost 9 bases, leaving 9 bases of the junction unmatched. The CDR3 DNA reads as TGTGCCAGTGCTGGGGGGGTTCGGGAGACCCAGTACTTC. It specifies CASAGGVRETQYF.

The chain recombines TRBV5-6 with TRBJ1-1; 7 bases fit TRBD1. Germline CDR1 and CDR2: SGHDT and YYEEEE. This CDR3 comprises 15 residues. V lost 2 bases and J lost 4; bases outside the gene matches: 8. The CDR3 coding sequence is TGTGCCAGCAGCTTTATCGACAGGGCCCTCACTGAAGCTTTCTTT. This encodes CASSFIDRALTEAFF.

This rearrangement joins TRBV3-1 to TRBJ2-7; the D call may be TRBD1 or TRBD2 (5 bases each). V gave up 8 bases and J gave up 4 bases, with 24 bases separating them. Per germline, CDR1 LGHDT and CDR2 YNNKEL (reference sequence). The CDR3 length is 16 residues. The CDR3 region is CASSNFAGSSKYEQYF. The CDR3 DNA follows: TGTGCCAGCTCGAACTTCGCAGGGAGCTCCAAATACGAGCAGTACTTC.

The chain uses TRBV9 and TRBJ2-2; TRBD2 matches 9 bases. In germline, CDR1 is SGDLS, CDR2 YYNGEE. Germline trimming cut 5 bases from V and 2 bases from J; bases unmatched to any gene: 1. CDR3 length: 14 residues. CDR3 residues: CASSSGRNTGELFF. CDR3 nucleotide sequence: TGTGCCAGCAGTAGCGGGAGAAACACCGGGGAGCTGTTTTTT.

This clonotype was detected only a few times. The CDR3 DNA reads TGTGCCAGCAGCAAAGCAGTGACTAGCGGGGGGGGCGAAGAGACCCAGTACTTC. Its protein is CASSKAVTSGGGEETQYF. The chain carries TRBV21-1 and TRBJ2-5; the table's TRBD2 call for D was not verified on the DNA. TRBV21-1 is annotated as a pseudogene. The length of the CDR3 is 18 residues.

This clonotype occurred many times. J is TRBJ2-7 and V is TRBV20-1, with D possibly TRBD1 on 6 matching bases. This CDR3 has 14 amino acids. Germline-derived CDR1 and CDR2 are DFQATT and SNEGSKA (reference sequence). V lost 6 bases to trimming and J lost 2 bases, with 17 bases between them. In DNA, the CDR3 is TGCAGTGCCCCCGACCAACAGGGCCCCTACGAGCAGTACTTC. It yields the protein CSAPDQQGPYEQYF.

The CDR3 here is CASSLVAPVTLPSGNTIYF. The CDR3 nucleotides are TGTGCCAGCAGCCTCGTGGCCCCTGTCACACTCCCCTCTGGAAACACCATATATTTT. The V call is TRBV3-1, the J call TRBJ1-3; D unclear. The CDR3 is 19 amino acids. Germline lookup yields CDR1 LGHDT and CDR2 YNNKEL (reference sequence). Trimming took off 4 bases at V and 0 bases at J, with 22 bases between the two ends.

Only one count was recorded for this clonotype. The chain combines TRBV28 with TRBJ2-3; either TRBD1 or TRBD2 may fit D (5 bases each). V lost 7 bases and J lost 1, with 18 bases in between. CDR1 MDHEN and CDR2 SYDVKM come from the germline V gene. The CDR3 loop spans 16 amino acids. CDR3 region: CASTLPRGAGTDTQYF. The CDR3 bases are TGTGCCAGCACCCTACCTCGGGGCGCTGGCACAGATACGCAGTATTTT.

The chain is built from TRBV5-1 and TRBJ2-2; 7 bases align to TRBD2. The germline gives CDR1 SGHRS, CDR2 YFSETQ. With 0 bases clipped from V and 7 bases from J, the junction kept 6 bases outside the gene matches. The CDR3 length is 15 residues. CDR3 sequence: CASSLASSSGGELFF. Here the CDR3 DNA reads TGCGCCAGCAGCTTGGCGAGCTCTAGCGGCGGGGAGCTGTTTTTT.

DNA for the CDR3: TGTGCCAGCAGCGTAGACAGCTCCTACAATGAGCAGTTCTTC. This sequence encodes CASSVDSSYNEQFF. The genes are TRBV9 and TRBJ2-1; D is unclear. The germline gives CDR1 SGDLS, CDR2 YYNGEE. V was clipped by 0 bases and J by 0 bases, with 4 bases between them. The CDR3 runs 14 residues.

The chain is built from TRBV4-2 and TRBJ2-1; a weak D match, TRBD2 (6 bases). Germline V lookup: CDR1 LGHNA, CDR2 YNFKEQ. The CDR3 is 15 residues long. The V end was cut by 1 base, the J end by 15 bases, with 22 bases between. The CDR3 bases are TGTGCCAGCAGCCAAGCGGAGGCGTCCTCGACTAGTCGGTTCTTC. Translating it yields CASSQAEASSTSRFF.

This rearrangement joins TRBV5-1 to TRBJ2-7, with 7 bases matching TRBD1. The CDR3 has 14 amino acids. Germline-derived CDR1 and CDR2 are SGHRS and YFSETQ. V lost 3 bases to trimming and J lost 6 bases; unmatched junction nucleotides: 9. The CDR3 bases are TGCGCCAGCAGCTGGACCCGATCAGGGGGCGAGCAGTACTTC. As protein: CASSWTRSGGEQYF. The full variable domain, its missing parts supplied by reference TRBV5-1 and TRBJ2-7, is KAGVTQTPRYLIKTRGQQVTLSCSPISGHRSVSWYQQTPGQGLQFLFEYFSETQRNKGNFPGRFSGRQFSNSRSEMNVSTLELGDSALYLCASSWTRSGGEQYFGPGTRLTVT.

This clonotype was picked up a small number of times. CDR3 DNA: TGTGCCAGCTCACGGACCCTTCCGGGACCTTCTAAATACGAGCAGTACTTC. Translation: CASSRTLPGPSKYEQYF. This rearrangement joins TRBV18 to TRBJ2-7, with D possibly being TRBD1 or TRBD2 (5 bases each). The V end was cut by 4 bases, the J end by 4 bases, with 23 bases between. Germline V gives CDR1 KGHSH, CDR2 LQKENI. This CDR3 is built from 17 residues.

The rearrangement links TRBV4-2 to TRBJ2-3; the match to TRBD2 covers 14 bases. V lost 4 bases to trimming and J lost 5 bases; unmatched junction nucleotides: 8. Germline V gene data show CDR1 as LGHNA and CDR2 as YNFKEQ. The CDR3 runs to 17 residues. CDR3 loop: CASSPRTSGRYQDTQYF. CDR3 in DNA: TGTGCCAGCAGCCCCCGGACTAGCGGGAGGTATCAAGATACGCAGTATTTT.